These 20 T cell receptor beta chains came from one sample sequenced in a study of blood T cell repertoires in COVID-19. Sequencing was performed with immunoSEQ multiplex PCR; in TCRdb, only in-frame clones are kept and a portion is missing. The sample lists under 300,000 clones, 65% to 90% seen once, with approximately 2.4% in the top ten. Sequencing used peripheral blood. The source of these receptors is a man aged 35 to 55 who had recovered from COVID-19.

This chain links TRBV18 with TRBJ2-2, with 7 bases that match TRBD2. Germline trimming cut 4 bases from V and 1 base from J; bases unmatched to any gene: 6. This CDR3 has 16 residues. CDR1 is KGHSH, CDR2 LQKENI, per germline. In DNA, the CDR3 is TGTGCCAGCTCACACAATAGCGGGCAGAACACCGGGGAGCTGTTTTTT. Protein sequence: CASSHNSGQNTGELFF.

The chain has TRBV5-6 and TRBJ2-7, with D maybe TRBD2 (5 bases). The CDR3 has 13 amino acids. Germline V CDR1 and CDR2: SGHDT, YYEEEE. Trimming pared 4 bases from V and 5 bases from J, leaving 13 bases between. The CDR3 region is CASSPGLGDEQYF. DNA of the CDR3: TGTGCCAGCAGCCCGGGATTGGGTGACGAGCAGTACTTC. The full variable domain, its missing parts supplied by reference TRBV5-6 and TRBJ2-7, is DAGVTQSPTHLIKTRGQQVTLRCSPKSGHDTVSWYQQALGQGPQFIFQYYEEEERQRGNFPDRFSGHQFPNYSSELNVNALLLGDSALYLCASSPGLGDEQYFGPGTRLTVT.

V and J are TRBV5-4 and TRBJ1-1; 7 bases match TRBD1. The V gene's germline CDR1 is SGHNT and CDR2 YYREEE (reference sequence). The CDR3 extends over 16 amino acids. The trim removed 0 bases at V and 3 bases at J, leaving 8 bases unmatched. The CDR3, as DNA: TGTGCCAGCAGCTTGGGACAGGGCCGGACGGACACTGAAGCTTTCTTT. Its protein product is CASSLGQGRTDTEAFF.

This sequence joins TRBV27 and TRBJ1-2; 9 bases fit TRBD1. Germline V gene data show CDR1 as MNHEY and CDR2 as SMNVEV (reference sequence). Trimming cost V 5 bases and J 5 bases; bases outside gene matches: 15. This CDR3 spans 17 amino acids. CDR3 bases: TGTGCCAGCAGTCCATGGGGCGACAGGGGGGGAACTTATGGCTACACCTTC. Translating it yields CASSPWGDRGGTYGYTF.

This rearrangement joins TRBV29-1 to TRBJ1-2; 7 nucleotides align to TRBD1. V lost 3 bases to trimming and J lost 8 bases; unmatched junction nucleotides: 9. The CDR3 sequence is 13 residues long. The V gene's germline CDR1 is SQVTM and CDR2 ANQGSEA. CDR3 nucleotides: TGCAGCGTTGAGTGGGCAGGGGGGCGAGGCTACACCTTC. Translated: CSVEWAGGRGYTF.

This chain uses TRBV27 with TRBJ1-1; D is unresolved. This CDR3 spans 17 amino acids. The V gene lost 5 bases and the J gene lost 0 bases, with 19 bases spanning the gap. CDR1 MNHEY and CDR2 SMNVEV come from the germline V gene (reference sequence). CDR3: CASSPRPGSAMNTEAFF. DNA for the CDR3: TGTGCCAGCAGTCCACGACCTGGCAGCGCTATGAACACTGAAGCTTTCTTT.

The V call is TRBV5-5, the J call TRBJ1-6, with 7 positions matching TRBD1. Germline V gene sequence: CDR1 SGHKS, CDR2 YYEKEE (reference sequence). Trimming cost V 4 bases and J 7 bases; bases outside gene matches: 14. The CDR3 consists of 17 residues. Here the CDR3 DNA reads TGTGCCAGCAGCCAGAAGGGGACGGGACAGTCGAATTCACCCCTCCACTTT. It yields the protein CASSQKGTGQSNSPLHF.

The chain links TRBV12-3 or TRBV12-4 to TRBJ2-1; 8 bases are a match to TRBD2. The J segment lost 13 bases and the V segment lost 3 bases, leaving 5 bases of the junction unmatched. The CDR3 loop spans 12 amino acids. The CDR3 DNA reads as TGTGCCAGCAGTTTTTATAGCGGGAATCAGTTCTTC. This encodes CASSFYSGNQFF.

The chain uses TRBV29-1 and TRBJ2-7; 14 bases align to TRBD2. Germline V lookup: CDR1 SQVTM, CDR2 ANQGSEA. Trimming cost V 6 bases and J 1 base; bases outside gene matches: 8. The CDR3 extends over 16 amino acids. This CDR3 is CSVWGTSGSVSYEQYF. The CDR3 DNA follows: TGCAGCGTCTGGGGGACTAGCGGGAGTGTTTCCTACGAGCAGTACTTC.

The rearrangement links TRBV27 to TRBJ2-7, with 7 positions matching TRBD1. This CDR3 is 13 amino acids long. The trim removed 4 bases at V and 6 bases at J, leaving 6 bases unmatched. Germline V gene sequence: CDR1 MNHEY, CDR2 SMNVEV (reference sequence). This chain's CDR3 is CASSWDSGAEQYF. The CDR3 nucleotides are TGTGCCAGCAGTTGGGACAGCGGTGCCGAGCAGTACTTC.

CDR3 sequence (DNA): TGCGCCAGCAGCTTGAACGGGTGGAGCGAGCAGTACTTC. Amino acids: CASSLNGWSEQYF. This chain links TRBV5-1 with TRBJ2-7; D unresolved. V gave up 1 base and J gave up 6 bases, with 11 bases separating them. The CDR3 is made up of 13 amino acids. CDR1 is SGHRS, CDR2 YFSETQ, per germline.

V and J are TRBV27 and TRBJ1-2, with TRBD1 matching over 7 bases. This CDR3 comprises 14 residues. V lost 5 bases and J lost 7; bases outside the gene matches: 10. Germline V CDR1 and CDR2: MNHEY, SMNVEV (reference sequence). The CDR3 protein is CASSLTTGAGGYTF. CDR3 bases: TGTGCCAGCAGTCTAACAACAGGGGCGGGTGGCTACACCTTC.

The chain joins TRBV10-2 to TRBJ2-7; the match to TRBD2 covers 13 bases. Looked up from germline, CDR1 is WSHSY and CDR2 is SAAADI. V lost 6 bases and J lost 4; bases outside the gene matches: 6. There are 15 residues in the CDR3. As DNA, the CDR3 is TGCGCCAGCAGCACAACTAGCGGGGGGGGTTACGAGCAGTACTTC. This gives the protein CASSTTSGGGYEQYF.

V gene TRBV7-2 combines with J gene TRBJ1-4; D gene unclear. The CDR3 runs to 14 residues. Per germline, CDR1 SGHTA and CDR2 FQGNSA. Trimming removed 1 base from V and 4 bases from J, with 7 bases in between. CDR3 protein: CASSLEYSNEKLFF. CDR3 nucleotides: TGTGCCAGCAGCTTAGAATACAGTAATGAAAAACTGTTTTTT.

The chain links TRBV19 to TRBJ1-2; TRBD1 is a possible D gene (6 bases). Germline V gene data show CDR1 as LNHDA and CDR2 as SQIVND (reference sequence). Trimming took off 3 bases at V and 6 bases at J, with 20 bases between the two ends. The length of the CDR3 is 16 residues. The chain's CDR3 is CASSMVTGTSLHGYTF. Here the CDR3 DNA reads TGTGCCAGTAGTATGGTAACCGGGACATCCCTCCATGGCTACACCTTC. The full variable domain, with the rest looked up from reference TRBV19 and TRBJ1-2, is DGGITQSPKYLFRKEGQNVTLSCEQNLNHDAMYWYRQDPGQGLRLIYYSQIVNDFQKGDIAEGYSVSREKKESFPLTVTSAQKNPTAFYLCASSMVTGTSLHGYTFGSGTRLTVV.

The CDR3 is CASRIEGASSEQFF. The CDR3 DNA is TGTGCCAGCAGAATCGAAGGTGCTAGCAGTGAGCAGTTCTTC. The chain couples TRBV2 to TRBJ2-1; maybe TRBD2 (5 bases). The V end was cut by 6 bases, the J end by 9 bases, with 18 bases between. The length of the CDR3 is 14 residues. Per germline, CDR1 SNHLY and CDR2 FYNNEI. The full variable domain, completed using reference TRBV2 and TRBJ2-1, is EPEVTQTPSHQVTQMGQEVILRCVPISNHLYFYWYRQILGQKVEFLVSFYNNEISEKSEIFDDQFSVERPDGSNFTLKIRSTKLEDSAMYFCASRIEGASSEQFFGPGTRLTVL.

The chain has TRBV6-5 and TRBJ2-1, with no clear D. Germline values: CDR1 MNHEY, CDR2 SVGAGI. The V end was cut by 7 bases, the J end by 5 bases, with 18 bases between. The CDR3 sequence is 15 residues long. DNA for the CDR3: TGTGCCAGCACCCTACTTGCGAACCCCAACAATGAGCAGTTCTTC. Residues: CASTLLANPNNEQFF.

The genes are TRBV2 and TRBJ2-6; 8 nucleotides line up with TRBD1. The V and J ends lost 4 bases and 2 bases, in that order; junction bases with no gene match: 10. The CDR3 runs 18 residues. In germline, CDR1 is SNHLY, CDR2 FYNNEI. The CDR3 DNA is TGTGCCAGCAGTGTCGGACAGGGTATCAGTACTGGGGCCAACGTCCTGACTTTC. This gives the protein CASSVGQGISTGANVLTF.

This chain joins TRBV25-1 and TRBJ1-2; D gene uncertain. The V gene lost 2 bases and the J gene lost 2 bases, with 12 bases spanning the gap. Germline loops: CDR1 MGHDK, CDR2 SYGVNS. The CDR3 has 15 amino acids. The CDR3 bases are TGTGCCAGCAGTGAAAGTAGCTACGCGAACTATGGCTACACCTTC. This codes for CASSESSYANYGYTF.

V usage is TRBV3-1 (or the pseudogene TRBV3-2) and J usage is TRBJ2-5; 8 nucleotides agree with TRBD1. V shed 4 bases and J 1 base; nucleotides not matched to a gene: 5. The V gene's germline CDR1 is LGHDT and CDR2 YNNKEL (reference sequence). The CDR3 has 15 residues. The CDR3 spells CASSLGTGRQETQYF. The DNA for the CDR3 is TGTGCCAGCAGCCTCGGGACAGGCCGCCAAGAGACCCAGTACTTC.